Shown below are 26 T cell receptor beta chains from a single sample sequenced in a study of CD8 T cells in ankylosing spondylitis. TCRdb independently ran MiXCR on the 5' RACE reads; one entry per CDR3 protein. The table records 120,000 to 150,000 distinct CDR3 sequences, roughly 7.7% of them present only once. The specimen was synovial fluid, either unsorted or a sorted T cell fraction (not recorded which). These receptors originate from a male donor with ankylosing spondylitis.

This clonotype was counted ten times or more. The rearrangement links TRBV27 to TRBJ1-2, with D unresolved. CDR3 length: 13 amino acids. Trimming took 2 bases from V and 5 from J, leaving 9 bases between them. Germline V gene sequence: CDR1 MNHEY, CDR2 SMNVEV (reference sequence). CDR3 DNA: TGTGCCAGCAGTTTAACTTCGCTGTATGGCTACACCTTC. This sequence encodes CASSLTSLYGYTF.

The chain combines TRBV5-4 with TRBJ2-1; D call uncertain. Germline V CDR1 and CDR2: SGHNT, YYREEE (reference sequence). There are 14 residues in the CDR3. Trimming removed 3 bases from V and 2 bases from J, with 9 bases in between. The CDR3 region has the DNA TGTGCCAGCAGCTCCGGGCTAACCTACAATGAGCAGTTCTTC. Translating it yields CASSSGLTYNEQFF.

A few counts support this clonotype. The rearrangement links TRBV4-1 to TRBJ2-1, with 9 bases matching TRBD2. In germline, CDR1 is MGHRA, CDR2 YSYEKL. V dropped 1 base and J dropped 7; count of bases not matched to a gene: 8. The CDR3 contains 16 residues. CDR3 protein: CASSQVAGTSRNEQFF. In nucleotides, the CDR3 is TGCGCCAGCAGCCAAGTAGCAGGGACTAGCAGGAATGAGCAGTTCTTC.

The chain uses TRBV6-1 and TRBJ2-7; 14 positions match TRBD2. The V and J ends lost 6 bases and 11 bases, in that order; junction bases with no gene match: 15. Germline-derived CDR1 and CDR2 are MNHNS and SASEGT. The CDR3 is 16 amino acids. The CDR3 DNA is TGTGCCAGCAGGGCACCGGGACTAGCGGGAGACGGTACAGAGTACTTC. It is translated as CASRAPGLAGDGTEYF.

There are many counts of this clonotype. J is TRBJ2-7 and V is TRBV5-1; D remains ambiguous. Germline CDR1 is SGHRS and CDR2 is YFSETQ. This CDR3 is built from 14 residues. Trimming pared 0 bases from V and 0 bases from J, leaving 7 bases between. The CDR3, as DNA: TGCGCCAGCAGCTTGGTGGACGGCTCCTACGAGCAGTACTTC. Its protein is CASSLVDGSYEQYF. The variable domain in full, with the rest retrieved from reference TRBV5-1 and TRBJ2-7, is KAGVTQTPRYLIKTRGQQVTLSCSPISGHRSVSWYQQTPGQGLQFLFEYFSETQRNKGNFPGRFSGRQFSNSRSEMNVSTLELGDSALYLCASSLVDGSYEQYFGPGTRLTVT.

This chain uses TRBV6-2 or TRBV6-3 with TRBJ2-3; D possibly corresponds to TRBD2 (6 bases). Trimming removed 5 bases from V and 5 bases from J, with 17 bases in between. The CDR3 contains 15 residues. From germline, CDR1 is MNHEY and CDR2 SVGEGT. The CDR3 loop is CASSPGTGTQDTQYF. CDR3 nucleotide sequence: TGTGCCAGCAGTCCCGGGACTGGGACCCAAGATACGCAGTATTTT.

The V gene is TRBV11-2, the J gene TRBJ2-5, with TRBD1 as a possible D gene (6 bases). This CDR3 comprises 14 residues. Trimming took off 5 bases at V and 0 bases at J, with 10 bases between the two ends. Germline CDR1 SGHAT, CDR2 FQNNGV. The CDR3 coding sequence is TGTGCCAGCAGCACGGACAGCTACCAAGAGACCCAGTACTTC. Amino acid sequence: CASSTDSYQETQYF.

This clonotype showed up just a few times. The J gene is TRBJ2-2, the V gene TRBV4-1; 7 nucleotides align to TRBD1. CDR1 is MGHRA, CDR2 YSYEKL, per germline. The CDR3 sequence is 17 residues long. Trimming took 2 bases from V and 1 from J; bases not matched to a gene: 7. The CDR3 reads CASSQTGQSKNTGELFF. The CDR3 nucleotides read TGCGCCAGCAGCCAAACGGGACAGAGTAAGAACACCGGGGAGCTGTTTTTT.

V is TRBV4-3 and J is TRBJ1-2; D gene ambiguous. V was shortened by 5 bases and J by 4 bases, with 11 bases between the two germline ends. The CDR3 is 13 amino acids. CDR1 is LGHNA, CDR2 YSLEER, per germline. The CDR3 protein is CASSKTPAYGYTF. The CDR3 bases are TGCGCCAGCAGCAAAACCCCAGCCTATGGCTACACCTTC.

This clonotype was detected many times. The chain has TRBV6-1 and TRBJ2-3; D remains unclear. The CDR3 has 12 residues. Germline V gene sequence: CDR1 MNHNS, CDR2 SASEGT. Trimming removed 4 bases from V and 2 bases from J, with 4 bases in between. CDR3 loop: CASSVFTDTQYF. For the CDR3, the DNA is TGTGCCAGCAGTGTCTTCACAGATACGCAGTATTTT.

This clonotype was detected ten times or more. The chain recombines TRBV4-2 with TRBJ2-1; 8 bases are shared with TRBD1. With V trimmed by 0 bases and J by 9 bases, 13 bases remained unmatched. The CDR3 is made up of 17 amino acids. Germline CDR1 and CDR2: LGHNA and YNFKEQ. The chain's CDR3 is CASSQDLVGTGRSEQFF. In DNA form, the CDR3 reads TGTGCCAGCAGCCAAGATTTAGTCGGGACAGGTCGTAGTGAGCAGTTCTTC.

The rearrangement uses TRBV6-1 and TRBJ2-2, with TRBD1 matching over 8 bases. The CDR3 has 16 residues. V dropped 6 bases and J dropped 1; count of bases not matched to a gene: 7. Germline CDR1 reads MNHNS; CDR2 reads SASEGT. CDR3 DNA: TGTGCCAGCAGAGAAACCGGGACAGGGAACACCGGGGAGCTGTTTTTT. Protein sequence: CASRETGTGNTGELFF.

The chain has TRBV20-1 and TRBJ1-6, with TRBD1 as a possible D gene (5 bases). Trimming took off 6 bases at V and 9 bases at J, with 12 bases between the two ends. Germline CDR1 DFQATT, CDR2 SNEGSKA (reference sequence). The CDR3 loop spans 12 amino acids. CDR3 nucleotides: TGCAGTGCCAGTGGGGGGGTTTCACCCCTCCACTTT. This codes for CSASGGVSPLHF.

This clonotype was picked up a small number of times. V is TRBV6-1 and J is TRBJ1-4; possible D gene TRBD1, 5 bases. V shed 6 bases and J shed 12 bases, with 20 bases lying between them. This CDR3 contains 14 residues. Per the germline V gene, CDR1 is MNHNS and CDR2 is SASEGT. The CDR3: CASSGRDARRELFF. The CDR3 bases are TGTGCCAGCAGCGGTAGGGACGCCCGGAGGGAACTGTTTTTT.

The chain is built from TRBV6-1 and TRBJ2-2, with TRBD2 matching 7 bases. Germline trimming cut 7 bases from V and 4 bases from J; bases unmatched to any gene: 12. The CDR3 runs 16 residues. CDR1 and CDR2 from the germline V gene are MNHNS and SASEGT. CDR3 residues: CASTPVFGRATGELFF. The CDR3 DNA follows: TGTGCCAGCACCCCGGTGTTTGGGAGGGCCACCGGGGAGCTGTTTTTT.

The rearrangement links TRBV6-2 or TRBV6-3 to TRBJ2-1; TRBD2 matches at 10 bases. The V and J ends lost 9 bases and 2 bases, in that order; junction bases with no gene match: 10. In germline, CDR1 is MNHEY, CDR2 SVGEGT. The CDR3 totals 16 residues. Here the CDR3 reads CASPLAGGYTYNEQFF. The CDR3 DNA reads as TGTGCCAGTCCATTAGCGGGAGGCTATACCTACAATGAGCAGTTCTTC.

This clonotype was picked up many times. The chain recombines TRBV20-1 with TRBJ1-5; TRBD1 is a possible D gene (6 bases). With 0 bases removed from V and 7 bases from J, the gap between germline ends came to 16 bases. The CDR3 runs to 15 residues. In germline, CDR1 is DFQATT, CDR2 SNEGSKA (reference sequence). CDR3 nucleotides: TGCAGTGCTAGAGATCGGAGGGGGAGTAGGCAGCCCCAGCATTTT. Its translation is CSARDRRGSRQPQHF.

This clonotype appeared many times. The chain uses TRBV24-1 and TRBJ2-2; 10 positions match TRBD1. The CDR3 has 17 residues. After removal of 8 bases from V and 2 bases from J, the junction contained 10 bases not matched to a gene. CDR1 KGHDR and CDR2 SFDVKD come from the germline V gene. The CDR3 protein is CATTLSGTGENTGELFF. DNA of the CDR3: TGTGCCACCACCCTTTCCGGGACAGGGGAAAACACCGGGGAGCTGTTTTTT.

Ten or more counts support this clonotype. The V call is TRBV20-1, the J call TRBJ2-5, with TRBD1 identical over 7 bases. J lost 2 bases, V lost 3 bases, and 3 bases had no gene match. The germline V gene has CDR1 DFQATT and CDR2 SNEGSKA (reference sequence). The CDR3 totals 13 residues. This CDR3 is CSASYRGQETQYF. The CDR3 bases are TGCAGTGCTAGTTACAGGGGTCAAGAGACCCAGTACTTC.

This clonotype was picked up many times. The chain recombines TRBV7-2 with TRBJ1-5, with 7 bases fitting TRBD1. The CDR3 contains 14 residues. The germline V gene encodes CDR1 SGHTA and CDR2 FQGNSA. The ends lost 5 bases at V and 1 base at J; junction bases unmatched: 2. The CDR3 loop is CASSQTGSNQPQHF. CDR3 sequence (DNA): TGTGCCAGCAGCCAGACAGGGAGCAATCAGCCCCAGCATTTT.

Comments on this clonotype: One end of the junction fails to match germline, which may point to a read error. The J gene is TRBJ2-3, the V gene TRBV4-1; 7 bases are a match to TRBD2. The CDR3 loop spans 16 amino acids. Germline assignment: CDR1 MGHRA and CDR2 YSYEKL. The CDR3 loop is CASSSLRGGSKDTQYF. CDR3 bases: TGCGCCAGCAGCTCCCTGCGTGGCGGGAGCAAAGATACGCAGTATTTT.

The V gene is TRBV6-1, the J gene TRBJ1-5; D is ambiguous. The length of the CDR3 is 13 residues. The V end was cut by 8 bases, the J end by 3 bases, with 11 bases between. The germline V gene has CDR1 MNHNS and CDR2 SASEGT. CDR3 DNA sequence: TGTGCCAGCGGCGGAGGGTACAATCAGCCCCAGCATTTT. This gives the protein CASGGGYNQPQHF.

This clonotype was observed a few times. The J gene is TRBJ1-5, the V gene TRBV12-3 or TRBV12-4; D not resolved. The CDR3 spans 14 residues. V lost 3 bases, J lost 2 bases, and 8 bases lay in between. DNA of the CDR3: TGTGCCAGCAGTTTCTGGGGTCGCAATCAGCCCCAGCATTTT. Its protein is CASSFWGRNQPQHF.

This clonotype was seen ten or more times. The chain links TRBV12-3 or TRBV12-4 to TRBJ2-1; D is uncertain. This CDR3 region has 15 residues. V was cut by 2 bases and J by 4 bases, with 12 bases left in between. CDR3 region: CASSLRGLGYNEQFF. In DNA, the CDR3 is TGTGCCAGCAGTTTAAGAGGTTTGGGATACAATGAGCAGTTCTTC.

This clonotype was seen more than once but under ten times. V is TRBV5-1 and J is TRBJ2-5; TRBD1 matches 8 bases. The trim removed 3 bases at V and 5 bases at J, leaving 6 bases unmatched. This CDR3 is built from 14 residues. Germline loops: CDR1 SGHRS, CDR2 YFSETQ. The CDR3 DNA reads TGCGCCAGCAGCTATGGACAGGGCGAGGAGACCCAGTACTTC. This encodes CASSYGQGEETQYF.

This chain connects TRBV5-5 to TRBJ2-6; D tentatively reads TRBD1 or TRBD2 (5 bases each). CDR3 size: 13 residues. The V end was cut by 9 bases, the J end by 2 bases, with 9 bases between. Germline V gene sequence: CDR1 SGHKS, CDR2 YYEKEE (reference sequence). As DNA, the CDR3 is TGTGCCACGGGGCTGGCTGGGGCCAACGTCCTGACTTTC. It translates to CATGLAGANVLTF.